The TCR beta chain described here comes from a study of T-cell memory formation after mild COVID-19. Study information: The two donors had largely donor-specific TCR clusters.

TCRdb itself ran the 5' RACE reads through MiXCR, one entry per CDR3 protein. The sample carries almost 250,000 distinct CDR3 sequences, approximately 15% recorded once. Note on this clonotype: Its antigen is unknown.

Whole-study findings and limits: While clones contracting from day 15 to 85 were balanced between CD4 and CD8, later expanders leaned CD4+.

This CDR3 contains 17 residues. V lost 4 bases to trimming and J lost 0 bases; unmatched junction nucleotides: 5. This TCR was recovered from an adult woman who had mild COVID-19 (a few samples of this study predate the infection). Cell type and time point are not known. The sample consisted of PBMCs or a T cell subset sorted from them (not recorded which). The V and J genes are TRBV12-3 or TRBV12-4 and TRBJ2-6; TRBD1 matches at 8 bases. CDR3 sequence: CASSSQGVGSGANVLTF. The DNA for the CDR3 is TGTGCCAGCAGTTCACAGGGGGTAGGCTCTGGGGCCAACGTCCTGACTTTC.